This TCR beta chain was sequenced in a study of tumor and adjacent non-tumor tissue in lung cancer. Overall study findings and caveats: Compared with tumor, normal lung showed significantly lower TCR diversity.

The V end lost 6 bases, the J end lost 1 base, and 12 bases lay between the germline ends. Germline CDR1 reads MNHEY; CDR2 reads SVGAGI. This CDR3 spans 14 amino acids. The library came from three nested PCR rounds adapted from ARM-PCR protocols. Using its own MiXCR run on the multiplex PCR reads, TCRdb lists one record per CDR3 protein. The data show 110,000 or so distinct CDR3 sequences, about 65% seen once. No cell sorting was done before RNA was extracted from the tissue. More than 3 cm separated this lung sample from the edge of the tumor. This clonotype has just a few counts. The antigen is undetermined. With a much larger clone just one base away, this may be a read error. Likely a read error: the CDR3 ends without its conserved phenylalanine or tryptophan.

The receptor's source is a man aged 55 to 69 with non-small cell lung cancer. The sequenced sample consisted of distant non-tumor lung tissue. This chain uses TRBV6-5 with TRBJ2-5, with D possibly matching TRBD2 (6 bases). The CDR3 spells CASSPGLFQETQYS. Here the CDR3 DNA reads TGTGCCAGCAGCCCGGGACTGTTCCAAGAGACCCAGTACTCC.